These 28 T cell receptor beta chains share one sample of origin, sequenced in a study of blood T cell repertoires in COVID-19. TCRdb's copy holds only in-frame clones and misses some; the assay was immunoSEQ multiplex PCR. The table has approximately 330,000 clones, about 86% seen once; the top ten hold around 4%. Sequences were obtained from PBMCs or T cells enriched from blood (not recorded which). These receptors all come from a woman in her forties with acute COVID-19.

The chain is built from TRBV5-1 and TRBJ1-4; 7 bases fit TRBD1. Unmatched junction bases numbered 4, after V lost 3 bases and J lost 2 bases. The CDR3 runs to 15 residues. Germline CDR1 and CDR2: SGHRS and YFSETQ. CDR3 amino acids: CASSYRGSTNEKLFF. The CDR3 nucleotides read TGCGCCAGCAGCTACAGGGGTTCTACTAATGAAAAACTGTTTTTT.

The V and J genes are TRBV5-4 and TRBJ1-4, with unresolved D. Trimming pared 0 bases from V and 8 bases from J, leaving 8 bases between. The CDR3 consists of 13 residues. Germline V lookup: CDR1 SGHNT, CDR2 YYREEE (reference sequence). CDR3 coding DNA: TGTGCCAGCAGCTTGGTCCCGGGGGAAAAACTGTTTTTT. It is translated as CASSLVPGEKLFF.

The CDR3 DNA sequence: TGTGCTATTCCAGGGGGTCGGGAGACCGGGGAGCTGTTTTTT. Its protein is CAIPGGRETGELFF. This rearrangement joins TRBV13 to TRBJ2-2; D might be TRBD1 (7 bases). Germline CDR1 is PRHDT and CDR2 is FYEKMQ (reference sequence). The CDR3 sequence is 14 residues long.

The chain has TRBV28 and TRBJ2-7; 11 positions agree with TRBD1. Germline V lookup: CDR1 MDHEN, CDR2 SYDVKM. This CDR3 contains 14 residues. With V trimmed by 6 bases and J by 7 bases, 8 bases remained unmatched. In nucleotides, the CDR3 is TGTGCCAGCAGGCGAGGACAGGGGGCAAATGAGCAGTACTTC. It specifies CASRRGQGANEQYF.

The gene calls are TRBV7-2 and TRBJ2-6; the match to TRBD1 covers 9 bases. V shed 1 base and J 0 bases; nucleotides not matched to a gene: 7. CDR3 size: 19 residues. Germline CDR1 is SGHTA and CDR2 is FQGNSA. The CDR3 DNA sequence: TGTGCCAGCAGCTTAGTAAGACAGGGGGGCCTCTCTGGGGCCAACGTCCTGACTTTC. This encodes CASSLVRQGGLSGANVLTF.

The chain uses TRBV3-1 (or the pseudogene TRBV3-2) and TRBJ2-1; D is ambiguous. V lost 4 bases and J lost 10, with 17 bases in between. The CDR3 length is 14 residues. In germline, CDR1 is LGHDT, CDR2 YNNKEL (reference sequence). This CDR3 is CASSPEARSGEQFF. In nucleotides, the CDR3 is TGTGCCAGCAGCCCAGAGGCACGTTCAGGCGAGCAGTTCTTC.

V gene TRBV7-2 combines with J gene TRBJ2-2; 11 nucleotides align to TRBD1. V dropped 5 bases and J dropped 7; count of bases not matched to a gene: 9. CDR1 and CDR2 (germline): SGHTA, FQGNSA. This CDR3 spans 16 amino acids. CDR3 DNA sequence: TGTGCCAGCAGCCCCCCAGGGACAGGGGGAATCGGGGAGCTGTTTTTT. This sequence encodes CASSPPGTGGIGELFF. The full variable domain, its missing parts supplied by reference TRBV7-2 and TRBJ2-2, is GAGVSQSPSNKVTEKGKDVELRCDPISGHTALYWYRQSLGQGLEFLIYFQGNSAPDKSGLPSDRFSAERTGGSVSTLTIQRTQQEDSAVYLCASSPPGTGGIGELFFGEGSRLTVL.

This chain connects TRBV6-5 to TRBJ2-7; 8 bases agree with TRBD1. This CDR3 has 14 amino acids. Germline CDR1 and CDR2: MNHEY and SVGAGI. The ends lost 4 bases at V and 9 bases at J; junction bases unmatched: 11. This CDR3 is CASSSGQGATMQYF. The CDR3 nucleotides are TGTGCCAGCAGTTCCGGACAGGGCGCTACGATGCAGTACTTC.

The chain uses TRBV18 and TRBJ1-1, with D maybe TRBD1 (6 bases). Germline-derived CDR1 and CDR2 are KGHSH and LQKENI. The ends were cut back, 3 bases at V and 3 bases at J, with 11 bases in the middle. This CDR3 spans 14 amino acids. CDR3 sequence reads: CASSPLGADTEAFF. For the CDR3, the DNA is TGTGCCAGCTCACCCCTGGGGGCGGACACTGAAGCTTTCTTT.

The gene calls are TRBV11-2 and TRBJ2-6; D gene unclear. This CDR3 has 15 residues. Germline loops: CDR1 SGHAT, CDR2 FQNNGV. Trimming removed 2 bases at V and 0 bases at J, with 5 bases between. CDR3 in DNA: TGTGCCAGCAGCTTAATGCGCTCTGGGGCCAACGTCCTGACTTTC. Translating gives CASSLMRSGANVLTF.

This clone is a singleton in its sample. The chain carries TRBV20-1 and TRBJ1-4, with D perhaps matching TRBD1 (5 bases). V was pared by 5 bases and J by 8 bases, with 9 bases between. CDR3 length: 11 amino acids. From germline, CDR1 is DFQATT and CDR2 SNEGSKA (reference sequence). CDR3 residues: CSAAYREKLFF. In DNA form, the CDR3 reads TGCAGTGCTGCCTACAGGGAAAAACTGTTTTTT.

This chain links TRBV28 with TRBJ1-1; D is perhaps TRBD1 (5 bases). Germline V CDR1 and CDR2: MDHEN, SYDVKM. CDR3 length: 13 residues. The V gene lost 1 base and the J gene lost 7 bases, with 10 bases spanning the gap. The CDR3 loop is CASSLLKTVEAFF. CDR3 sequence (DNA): TGTGCCAGCAGTTTATTAAAGACAGTTGAAGCTTTCTTT. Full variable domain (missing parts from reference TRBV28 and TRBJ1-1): DVKVTQSSRYLVKRTGEKVFLECVQDMDHENMFWYRQDPGLGLRLIYFSYDVKMKEKGDIPEGYSVSREKKERFSLILESASTNQTSMYLCASSLLKTVEAFFGQGTRLTVV.

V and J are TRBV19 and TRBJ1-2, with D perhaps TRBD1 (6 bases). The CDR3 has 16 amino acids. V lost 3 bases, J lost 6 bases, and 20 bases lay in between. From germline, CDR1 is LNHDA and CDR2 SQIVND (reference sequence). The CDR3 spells CASSIGDWGRGDGYTF. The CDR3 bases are TGTGCCAGTAGTATTGGTGATTGGGGCAGGGGAGATGGCTACACCTTC.

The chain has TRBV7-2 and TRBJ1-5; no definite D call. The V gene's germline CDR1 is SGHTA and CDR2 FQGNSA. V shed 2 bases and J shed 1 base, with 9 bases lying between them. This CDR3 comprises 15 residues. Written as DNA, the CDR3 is TGTGCCAGCAGCTTATCCCCCACAAGCAATCAGCCCCAGCATTTT. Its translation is CASSLSPTSNQPQHF.

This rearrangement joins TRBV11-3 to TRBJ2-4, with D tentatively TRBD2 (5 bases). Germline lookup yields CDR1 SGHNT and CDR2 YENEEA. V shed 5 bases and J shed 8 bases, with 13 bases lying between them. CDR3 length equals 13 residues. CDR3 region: CASSPRERDIQYF. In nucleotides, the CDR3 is TGTGCCAGCAGCCCTAGAGAGAGGGACATTCAGTACTTC. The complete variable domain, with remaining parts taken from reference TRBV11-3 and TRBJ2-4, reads EAGVVQSPRYKIIEKKQPVAFWCNPISGHNTLYWYLQNLGQGPELLIRYENEEAVDDSQLPKDRFSAERLKGVDSTLKIQPAELGDSAVYLCASSPRERDIQYFGAGTRLSVL.

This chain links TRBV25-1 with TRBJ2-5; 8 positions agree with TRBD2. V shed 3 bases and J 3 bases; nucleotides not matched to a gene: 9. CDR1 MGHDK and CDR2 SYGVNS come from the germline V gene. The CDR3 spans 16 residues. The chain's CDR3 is CASSEGVLAGKETQYF. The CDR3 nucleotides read TGTGCCAGCAGTGAGGGGGTGTTAGCGGGGAAAGAGACCCAGTACTTC.

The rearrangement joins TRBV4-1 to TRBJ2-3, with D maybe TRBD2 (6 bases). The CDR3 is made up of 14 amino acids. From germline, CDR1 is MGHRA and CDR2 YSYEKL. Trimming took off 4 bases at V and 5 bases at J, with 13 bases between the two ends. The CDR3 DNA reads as TGCGCCAGCAGCCCTTTGGGGGGTGAAGATACGCAGTATTTT. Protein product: CASSPLGGEDTQYF.

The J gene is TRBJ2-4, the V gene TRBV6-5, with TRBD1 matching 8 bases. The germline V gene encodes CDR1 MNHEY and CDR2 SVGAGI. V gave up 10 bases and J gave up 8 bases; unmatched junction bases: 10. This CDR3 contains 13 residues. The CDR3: CATGRGQGYIQYF. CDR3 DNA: TGTGCCACCGGCCGAGGACAGGGTTACATTCAGTACTTC.

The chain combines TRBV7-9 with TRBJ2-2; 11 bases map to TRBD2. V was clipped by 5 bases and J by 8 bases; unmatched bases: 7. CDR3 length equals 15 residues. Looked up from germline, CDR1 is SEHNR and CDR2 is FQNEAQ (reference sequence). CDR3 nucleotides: TGTGCCAGCAGCCCCCGACTAGCGGGATTGGGGGAGCTGTTTTTT. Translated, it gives CASSPRLAGLGELFF.

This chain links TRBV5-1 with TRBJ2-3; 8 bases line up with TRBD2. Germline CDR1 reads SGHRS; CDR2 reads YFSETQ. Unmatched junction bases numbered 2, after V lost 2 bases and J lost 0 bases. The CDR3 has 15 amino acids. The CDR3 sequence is CASSFRLASTDTQYF. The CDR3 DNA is TGCGCCAGCAGCTTTCGACTAGCGAGCACAGATACGCAGTATTTT.

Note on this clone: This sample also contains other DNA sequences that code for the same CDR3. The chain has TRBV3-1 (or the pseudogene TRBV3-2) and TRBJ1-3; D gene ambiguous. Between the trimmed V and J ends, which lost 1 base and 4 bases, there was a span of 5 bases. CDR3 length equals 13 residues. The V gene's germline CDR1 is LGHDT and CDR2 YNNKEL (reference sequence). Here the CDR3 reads CASSQVQGNTIYF. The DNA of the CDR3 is TGTGCCAGCAGCCAAGTTCAGGGAAACACCATATATTTT.

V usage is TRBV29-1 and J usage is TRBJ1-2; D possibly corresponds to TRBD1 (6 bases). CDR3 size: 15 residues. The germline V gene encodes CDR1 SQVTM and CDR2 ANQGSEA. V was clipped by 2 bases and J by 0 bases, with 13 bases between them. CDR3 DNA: TGCAGCGTTGAAAGGGGGATGACCACTAACTATGGCTACACCTTC. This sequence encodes CSVERGMTTNYGYTF.

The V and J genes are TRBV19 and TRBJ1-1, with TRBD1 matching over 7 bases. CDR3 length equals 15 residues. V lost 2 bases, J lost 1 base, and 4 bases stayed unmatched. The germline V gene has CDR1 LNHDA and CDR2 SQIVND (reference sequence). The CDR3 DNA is TGTGCCAGTAGTATAAGTAACAGGGGGAACACTGAAGCTTTCTTT. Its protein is CASSISNRGNTEAFF.

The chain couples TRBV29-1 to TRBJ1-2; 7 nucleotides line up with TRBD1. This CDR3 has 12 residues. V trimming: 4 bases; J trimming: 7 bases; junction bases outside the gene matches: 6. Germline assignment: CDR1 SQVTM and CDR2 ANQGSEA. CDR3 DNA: TGCAGCGTTGGAGACAGGGTAGGTGGCTACACCTTC. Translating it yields CSVGDRVGGYTF.

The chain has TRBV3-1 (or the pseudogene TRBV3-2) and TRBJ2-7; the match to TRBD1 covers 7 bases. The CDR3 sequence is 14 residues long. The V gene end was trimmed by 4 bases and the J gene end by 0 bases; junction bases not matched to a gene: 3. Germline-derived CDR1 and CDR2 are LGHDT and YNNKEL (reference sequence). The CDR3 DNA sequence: TGTGCCAGCAGCCCCGGGACAGTCTCCTACGAGCAGTACTTC. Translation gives CASSPGTVSYEQYF.

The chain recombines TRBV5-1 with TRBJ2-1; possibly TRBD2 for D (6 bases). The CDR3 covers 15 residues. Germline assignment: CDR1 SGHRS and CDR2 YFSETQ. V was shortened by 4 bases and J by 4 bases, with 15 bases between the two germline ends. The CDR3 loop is CASSPGGVVYNEQFF. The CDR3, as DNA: TGCGCCAGCAGCCCCGGGGGAGTTGTGTACAATGAGCAGTTCTTC.

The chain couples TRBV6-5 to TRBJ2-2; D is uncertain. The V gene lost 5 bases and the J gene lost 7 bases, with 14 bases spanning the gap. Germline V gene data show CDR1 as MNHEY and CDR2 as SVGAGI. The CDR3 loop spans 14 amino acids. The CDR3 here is CASSSTGYGGELFF. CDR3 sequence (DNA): TGTGCCAGCAGTAGTACCGGGTACGGCGGGGAGCTGTTTTTT.

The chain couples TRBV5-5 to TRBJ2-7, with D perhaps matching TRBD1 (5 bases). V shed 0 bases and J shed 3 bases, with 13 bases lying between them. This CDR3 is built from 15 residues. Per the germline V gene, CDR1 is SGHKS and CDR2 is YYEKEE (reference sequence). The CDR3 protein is CASSLEWQGFYEQYF. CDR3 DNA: TGTGCCAGCAGCTTGGAATGGCAGGGATTCTACGAGCAGTACTTC.